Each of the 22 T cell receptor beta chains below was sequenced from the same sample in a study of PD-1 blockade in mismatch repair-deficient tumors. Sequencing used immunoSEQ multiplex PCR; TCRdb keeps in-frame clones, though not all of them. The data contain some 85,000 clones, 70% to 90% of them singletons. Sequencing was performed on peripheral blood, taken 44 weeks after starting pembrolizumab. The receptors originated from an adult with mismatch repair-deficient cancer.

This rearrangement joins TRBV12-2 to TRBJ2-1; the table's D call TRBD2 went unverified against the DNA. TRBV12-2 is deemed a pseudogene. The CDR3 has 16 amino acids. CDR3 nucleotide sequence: TGTGCAAGTCGCTTAGCCCATAACCCCGAACTTAATGAGCAGTTCTTC. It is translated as CASRLAHNPELNEQFF.

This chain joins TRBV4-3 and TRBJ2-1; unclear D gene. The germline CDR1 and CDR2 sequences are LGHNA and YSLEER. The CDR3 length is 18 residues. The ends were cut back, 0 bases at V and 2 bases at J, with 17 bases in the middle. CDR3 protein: CASSQEALVPKTYNEQFF. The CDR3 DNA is TGCGCCAGCAGCCAAGAAGCGTTGGTCCCCAAGACCTACAATGAGCAGTTCTTC.

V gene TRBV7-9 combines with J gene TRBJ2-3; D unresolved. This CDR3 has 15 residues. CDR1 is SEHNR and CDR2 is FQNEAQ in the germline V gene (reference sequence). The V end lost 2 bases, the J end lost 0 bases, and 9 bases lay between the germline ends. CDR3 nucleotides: TGTGCCAGCAGCTTACAGGCCACTAGCACAGATACGCAGTATTTT. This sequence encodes CASSLQATSTDTQYF.

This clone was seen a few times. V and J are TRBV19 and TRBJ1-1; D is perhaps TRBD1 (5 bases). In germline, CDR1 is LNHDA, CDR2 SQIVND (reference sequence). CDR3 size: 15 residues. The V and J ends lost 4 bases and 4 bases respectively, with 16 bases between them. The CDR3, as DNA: TGTGCCAGTAGTACCCCCCTTAGGGGAGGCACTGAAGCTTTCTTT. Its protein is CASSTPLRGGTEAFF.

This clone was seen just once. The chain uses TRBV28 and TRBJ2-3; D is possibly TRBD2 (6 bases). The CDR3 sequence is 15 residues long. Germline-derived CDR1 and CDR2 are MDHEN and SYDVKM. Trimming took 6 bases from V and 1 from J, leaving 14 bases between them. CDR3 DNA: TGTGCCAGCAGCTCAGTGGGGACTGGCACAGATACGCAGTATTTT. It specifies CASSSVGTGTDTQYF. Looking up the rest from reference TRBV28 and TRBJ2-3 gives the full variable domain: DVKVTQSSRYLVKRTGEKVFLECVQDMDHENMFWYRQDPGLGLRLIYFSYDVKMKEKGDIPEGYSVSREKKERFSLILESASTNQTSMYLCASSSVGTGTDTQYFGPGTRLTVL.

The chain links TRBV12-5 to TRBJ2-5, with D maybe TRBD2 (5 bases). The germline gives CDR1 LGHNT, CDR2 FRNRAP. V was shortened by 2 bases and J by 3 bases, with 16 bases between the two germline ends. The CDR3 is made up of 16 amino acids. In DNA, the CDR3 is TGTGCTAGTGGTTTGTTTTCCTGGACTGCCAAAGAGACCCAGTACTTC. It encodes CASGLFSWTAKETQYF. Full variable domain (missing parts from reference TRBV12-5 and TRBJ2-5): DARVTQTPRHKVTEMGQEVTMRCQPILGHNTVFWYRQTMMQGLELLAYFRNRAPLDDSGMPKDRFSAEMPDATLATLKIQPSEPRDSAVYFCASGLFSWTAKETQYFGPGTRLLVL.

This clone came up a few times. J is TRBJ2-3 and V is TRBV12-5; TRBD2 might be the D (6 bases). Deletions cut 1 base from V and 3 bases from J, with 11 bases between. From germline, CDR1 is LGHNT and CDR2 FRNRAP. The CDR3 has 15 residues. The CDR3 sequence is CASGLETGRTDTQYF. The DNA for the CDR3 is TGTGCTAGTGGTTTGGAGACCGGGAGAACAGATACGCAGTATTTT.

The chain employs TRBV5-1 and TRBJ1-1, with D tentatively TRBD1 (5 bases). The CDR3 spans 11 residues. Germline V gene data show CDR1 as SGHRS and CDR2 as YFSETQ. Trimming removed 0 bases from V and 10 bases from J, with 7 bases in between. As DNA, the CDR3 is TGCGCCAGCAGCTTGGGGGGCACAGCTTTCTTT. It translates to CASSLGGTAFF. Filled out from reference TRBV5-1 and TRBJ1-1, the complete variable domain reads KAGVTQTPRYLIKTRGQQVTLSCSPISGHRSVSWYQQTPGQGLQFLFEYFSETQRNKGNFPGRFSGRQFSNSRSEMNVSTLELGDSALYLCASSLGGTAFFGQGTRLTVV.

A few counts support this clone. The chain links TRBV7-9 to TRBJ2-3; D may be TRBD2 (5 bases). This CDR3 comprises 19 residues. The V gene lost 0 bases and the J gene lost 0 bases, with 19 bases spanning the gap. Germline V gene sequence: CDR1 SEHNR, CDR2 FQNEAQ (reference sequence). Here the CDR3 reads CASSLAYPLAQTSTDTQYF. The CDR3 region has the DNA TGTGCCAGCAGCTTAGCCTATCCTCTAGCACAGACTAGCACAGATACGCAGTATTTT.

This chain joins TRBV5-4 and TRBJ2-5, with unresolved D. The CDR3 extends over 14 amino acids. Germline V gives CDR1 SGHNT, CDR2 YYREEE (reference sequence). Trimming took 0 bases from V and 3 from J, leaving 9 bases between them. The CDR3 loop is CASSLVSGEETQYF. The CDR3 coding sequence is TGTGCCAGCAGCTTGGTTTCGGGCGAAGAGACCCAGTACTTC.

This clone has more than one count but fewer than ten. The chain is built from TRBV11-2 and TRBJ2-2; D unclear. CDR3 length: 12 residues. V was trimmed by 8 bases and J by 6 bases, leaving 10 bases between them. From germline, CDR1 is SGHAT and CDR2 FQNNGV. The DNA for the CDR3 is TGTGCCAGCCCCTCTGAGTCCGGGGAGCTGTTTTTT. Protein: CASPSESGELFF.

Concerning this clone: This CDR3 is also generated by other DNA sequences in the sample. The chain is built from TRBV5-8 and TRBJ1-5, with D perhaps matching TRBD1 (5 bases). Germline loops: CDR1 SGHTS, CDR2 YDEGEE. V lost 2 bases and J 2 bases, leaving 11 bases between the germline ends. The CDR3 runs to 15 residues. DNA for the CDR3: TGTGCCAGCAGCTTAATGCAGGGTGGCAATCAGCCCCAGCATTTT. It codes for CASSLMQGGNQPQHF.

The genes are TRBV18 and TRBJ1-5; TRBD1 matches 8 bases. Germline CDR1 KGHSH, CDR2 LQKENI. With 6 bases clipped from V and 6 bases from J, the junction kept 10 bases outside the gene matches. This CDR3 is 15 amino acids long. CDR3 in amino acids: CASSRGTGFGQPQHF. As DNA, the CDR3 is TGTGCCAGCTCCCGCGGGACAGGTTTTGGTCAGCCCCAGCATTTT. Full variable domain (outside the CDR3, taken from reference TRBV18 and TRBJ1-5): NAGVMQNPRHLVRRRGQEARLRCSPMKGHSHVYWYRQLPEEGLKFMVYLQKENIIDESGMPKERFSAEFPKEGPSILRIQQVVRGDSAAYFCASSRGTGFGQPQHFGDGTRLSIL.

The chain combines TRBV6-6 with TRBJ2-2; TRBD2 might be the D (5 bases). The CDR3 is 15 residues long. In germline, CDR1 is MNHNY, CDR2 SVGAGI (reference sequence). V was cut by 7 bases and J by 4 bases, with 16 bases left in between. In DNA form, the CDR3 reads TGTGCCAGCAAGTTCCGCGTCGGGATCACCGGGGAGCTGTTTTTT. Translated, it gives CASKFRVGITGELFF.

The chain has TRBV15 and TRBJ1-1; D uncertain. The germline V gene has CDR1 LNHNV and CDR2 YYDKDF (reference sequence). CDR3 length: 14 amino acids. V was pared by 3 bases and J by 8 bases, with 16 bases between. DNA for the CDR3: TGTGCCACCAGCAGCCATCGCGACGCCGACGAAGCTTTCTTT. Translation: CATSSHRDADEAFF.

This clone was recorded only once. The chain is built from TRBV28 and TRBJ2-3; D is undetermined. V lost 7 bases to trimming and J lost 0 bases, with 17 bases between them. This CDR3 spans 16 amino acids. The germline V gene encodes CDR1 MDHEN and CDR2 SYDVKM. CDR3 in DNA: TGTGCCAGCACTACCCCAACTGGGCTAAGCACAGATACGCAGTATTTT. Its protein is CASTTPTGLSTDTQYF.

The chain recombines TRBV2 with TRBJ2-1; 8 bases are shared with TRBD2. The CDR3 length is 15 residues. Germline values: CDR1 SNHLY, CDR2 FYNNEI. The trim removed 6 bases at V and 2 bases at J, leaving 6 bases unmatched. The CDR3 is CASSLSGSPYNEQFF. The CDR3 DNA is TGTGCCAGCAGCTTAAGCGGGAGTCCCTACAATGAGCAGTTCTTC.

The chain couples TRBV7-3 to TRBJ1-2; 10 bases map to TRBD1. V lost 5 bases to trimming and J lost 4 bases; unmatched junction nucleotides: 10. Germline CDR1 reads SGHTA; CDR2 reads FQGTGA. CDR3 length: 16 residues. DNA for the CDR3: TGTGCCAGCAGCCGACCCGAGACAGGGGGCGGCTATGGCTACACCTTC. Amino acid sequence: CASSRPETGGGYGYTF.

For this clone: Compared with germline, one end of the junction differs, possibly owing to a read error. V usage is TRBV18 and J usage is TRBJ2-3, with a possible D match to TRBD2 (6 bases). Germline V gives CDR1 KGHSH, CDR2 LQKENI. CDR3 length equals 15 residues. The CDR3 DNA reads TGTGCCAGCTCACCAATAGCGGAGCCCACAGATATGCAGTATTTT. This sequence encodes CASSPIAEPTDMQYF.

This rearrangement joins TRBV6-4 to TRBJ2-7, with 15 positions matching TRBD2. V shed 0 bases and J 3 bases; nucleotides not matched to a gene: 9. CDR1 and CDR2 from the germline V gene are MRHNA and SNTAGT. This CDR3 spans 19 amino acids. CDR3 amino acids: CASSDSFGTSGRIDYEQYF. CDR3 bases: TGTGCCAGCAGTGACTCATTTGGGACTAGCGGGAGGATCGACTACGAGCAGTACTTC.

The CDR3 reads CASSPGTGATQFTDTQYF. As DNA, the CDR3 is TGTGCCAGCAGCCCAGGGACGGGAGCTACCCAATTCACAGATACGCAGTATTTT. The chain uses TRBV11-2 and TRBJ2-3; possibly TRBD2 for D (6 bases). Germline CDR1 reads SGHAT; CDR2 reads FQNNGV. With 5 bases removed from V and 2 bases from J, the gap between germline ends came to 23 bases. There are 18 residues in the CDR3.

The CDR3 loop reads CASSLDRGLVYGYTF. DNA of the CDR3: TGTGCCAGCAGTTTAGACAGGGGGCTGGTCTATGGCTACACCTTC. The chain recombines TRBV6-6 with TRBJ1-2, with 10 bases fitting TRBD1. The CDR3 runs 15 residues. J lost 4 bases, V lost 4 bases, and 6 bases had no gene match. Looked up from germline, CDR1 is MNHNY and CDR2 is SVGAGI (reference sequence).